This T cell receptor beta chain was observed in a study of T cells in Graves' hyperthyroidism and ophthalmopathy. General study points: Clonotypes that were expanded in thyroid above 0.001 mostly appeared in blood too.

Uncontrolled infection, other autoimmune disease, pregnancy or lactation disqualified patients from enrolment. V was trimmed by 2 bases and J by 4 bases, leaving 20 bases between them. CDR1 and CDR2 from the germline V gene are SGHDN and FVKESK. The CDR3 loop spans 17 amino acids. Worth noting for this clonotype: Its antigen is unknown.

The CDR3 regions of TCR beta were amplified from RNA transcripts. Primed by the HTBI set, a first-round RT-PCR was run on the TCR CDR3. TCRdb passed the multiplex PCR reads through MiXCR, listing each CDR3 protein once. The profile shows 690,000 or so distinct CDR3 sequences, 18% of them singletons. J is TRBJ1-2 and V is TRBV14; a weak D match, TRBD1 (6 bases). Sample: blood. This TCR derives from a woman aged 50 to 65 with Graves' hyperthyroidism that later progressed to Graves' ophthalmopathy. CDR3 bases: TGTGCCAGCAGCCAAATACAGGGTGGGCTATTAGCCTATGGCTACACCTTC. Translation: CASSQIQGGLLAYGYTF.